This T cell receptor beta chain was observed in a study of OX40 agonist ivuxolimab in advanced cancers. The CDR3 covers 14 residues. Germline V gives CDR1 SGHAT, CDR2 FQNNGV. V was shortened by 5 bases and J by 8 bases, with 15 bases between the two germline ends. Profiled with immunoSEQ multiplex PCR; TCRdb holds only in-frame clones, not every one. This table holds fewer than 100,000 clones, around four fifths found once. The specimen was CD4+ or CD8+ T cells sorted from blood, collected in a trial of the OX40 agonist ivuxolimab. The chain employs TRBV11-2 and TRBJ1-4; TRBD1 might be the D (6 bases). The receptor comes from an adult with an advanced solid tumor such as melanoma, head and neck, liver or kidney cancer. The CDR3 protein is CASSTTGSGEKLFF. Written as DNA, the CDR3 is TGTGCCAGCAGCACTACAGGGTCGGGAGAAAAACTGTTTTTT.